The 9 T cell receptor beta chains reported below all come from one sample, sequenced in a study of response to subunit inactivated influenza vaccine. TCRdb passed the RT-PCR reads through MiXCR, listing each CDR3 protein once. The sample lists 700,000 to 900,000 distinct CDR3 sequences; approximately 21% were seen once. This specimen was PBMCs from blood, taken around 5 days after vaccination. The source of these receptors is a man aged 45-60 years who received an inactivated influenza vaccine.

The J gene is TRBJ2-1, the V gene TRBV7-9; D is ambiguous. V was trimmed by 3 bases and J by 6 bases, leaving 15 bases between them. This CDR3 has 15 residues. Germline CDR1 is SEHNR and CDR2 is FQNEAQ (reference sequence). CDR3: CASSLGALVGNEQFF. CDR3 coding DNA: TGTGCCAGCAGCTTGGGCGCCTTGGTTGGCAATGAGCAGTTCTTC.

This clonotype has only a few counts. CDR3 in amino acids: CASSSTSGGLRSYNEQFF. CDR3 coding DNA: TGTGCCAGCAGTTCGACTAGCGGGGGCCTACGCTCCTACAATGAGCAGTTCTTC. The V gene is TRBV28, the J gene TRBJ2-1, with 12 bases fitting TRBD2. Trimming at V came to 4 bases and at J to 0 bases, leaving 7 bases not matched to a gene. Germline-derived CDR1 and CDR2 are MDHEN and SYDVKM. The CDR3 runs to 18 residues. The full variable domain, in which reference TRBV28 and TRBJ2-1 provide the parts outside the CDR3, is DVKVTQSSRYLVKRTGEKVFLECVQDMDHENMFWYRQDPGLGLRLIYFSYDVKMKEKGDIPEGYSVSREKKERFSLILESASTNQTSMYLCASSSTSGGLRSYNEQFFGPGTRLTVL.

This clonotype appeared a few times. The chain employs TRBV7-6 and TRBJ2-7, with D maybe TRBD1 (5 bases). CDR1 is SGHVS, CDR2 FNYEAQ, per germline. Trimming took off 0 bases at V and 2 bases at J, with 11 bases between the two ends. The CDR3 sequence is 15 residues long. The CDR3 DNA is TGTGCCAGCAGCTTAGCGGCAGGGATTACCTACGAGCAGTACTTC. Translation: CASSLAAGITYEQYF. Variable domain in full (rest from reference TRBV7-6 and TRBJ2-7): GAGVSQSPRYKVTKRGQDVALRCDPISGHVSLYWYRQALGQGPEFLTYFNYEAQQDKSGLPNDRFSAERPEGSISTLTIQRTEQRDSAMYRCASSLAAGITYEQYFGPGTRLTVT.

This rearrangement joins TRBV5-1 to TRBJ2-5; D is uncertain. The CDR3 extends over 14 amino acids. V was pared by 0 bases and J by 1 base, with 7 bases between. Looked up from germline, CDR1 is SGHRS and CDR2 is YFSETQ. The CDR3 bases are TGCGCCAGCAGCTTGGCGCAGATCCAAGAGACCCAGTACTTC. Protein: CASSLAQIQETQYF.

At least ten counts were recorded for this clonotype. The chain has TRBV20-1 and TRBJ1-2, with 8 bases lining up with TRBD1. V dropped 0 bases and J dropped 6; count of bases not matched to a gene: 6. This CDR3 spans 14 amino acids. Germline assignment: CDR1 DFQATT and CDR2 SNEGSKA (reference sequence). CDR3 region: CSARDGRGPNGYTF. DNA for the CDR3: TGCAGTGCTAGAGATGGCAGGGGGCCTAATGGCTACACCTTC.

V usage is TRBV6-1 and J usage is TRBJ2-5, with TRBD1 matching over 8 bases. Germline V gene data show CDR1 as MNHNS and CDR2 as SASEGT. CDR3 length: 13 residues. V was pared by 6 bases and J by 4 bases, with 4 bases of the junction left unmatched. As DNA, the CDR3 is TGTGCCAGCAGGGACAGGGTTGGAGAGACCCAGTACTTC. Translating gives CASRDRVGETQYF.

This clonotype was observed many times. The CDR3 is CASSPTIQETQYF. The CDR3, as DNA: TGTGCCAGCTCACCGACCATCCAAGAGACCCAGTACTTC. The rearrangement joins TRBV18 to TRBJ2-5; D remains unclear. The CDR3 is made up of 13 amino acids. The V gene's germline CDR1 is KGHSH and CDR2 LQKENI. The ends were cut back, 3 bases at V and 1 base at J, with 6 bases in the middle.

V usage is TRBV28 and J usage is TRBJ2-7; TRBD2 matches at 12 bases. The V segment lost 3 bases and the J segment 3 bases; nucleotides outside the gene matches: 3. This CDR3 comprises 15 residues. Germline V gene sequence: CDR1 MDHEN, CDR2 SYDVKM. CDR3 nucleotide sequence: TGTGCCAGCAGTTTTGGACTAGCGGGGATCTACGAGCAGTACTTC. As protein: CASSFGLAGIYEQYF. Looking up the rest from reference TRBV28 and TRBJ2-7 gives the full variable domain: DVKVTQSSRYLVKRTGEKVFLECVQDMDHENMFWYRQDPGLGLRLIYFSYDVKMKEKGDIPEGYSVSREKKERFSLILESASTNQTSMYLCASSFGLAGIYEQYFGPGTRLTVT.

The sample holds a few counts of this clonotype. This sequence joins TRBV9 and TRBJ2-5; D is tentatively TRBD1 or TRBD2 (6 bases each). This CDR3 spans 15 amino acids. Per the germline V gene, CDR1 is SGDLS and CDR2 is YYNGEE. Deletions cut 0 bases from V and 5 bases from J, with 14 bases between. The CDR3 nucleotides read TGTGCCAGCAGCGTAGACGGGGGCCCCCCGGAGACCCAGTACTTC. This codes for CASSVDGGPPETQYF.